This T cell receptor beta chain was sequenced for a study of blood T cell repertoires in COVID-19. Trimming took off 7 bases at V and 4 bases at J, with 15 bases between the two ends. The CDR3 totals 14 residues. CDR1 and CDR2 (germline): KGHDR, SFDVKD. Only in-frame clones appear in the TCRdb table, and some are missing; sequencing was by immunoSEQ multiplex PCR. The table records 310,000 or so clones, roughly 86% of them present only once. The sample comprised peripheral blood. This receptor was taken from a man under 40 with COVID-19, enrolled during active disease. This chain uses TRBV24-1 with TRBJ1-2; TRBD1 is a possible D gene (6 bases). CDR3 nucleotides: TGTGCCACCAGCCCTAGGGGGTATGGCTATGGCTACACCTTC. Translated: CATSPRGYGYGYTF.